The T cell receptor (beta chain) under discussion was sequenced for a study of Ad26.COV2.S vaccination and SARS-CoV-2 variants. About the research overall: The authors gave Ad26.COV2.S intramuscularly, either once or twice 56 days apart.

Treatment given: roughly 20 received Ad26.COV2.S at low or high dose, single or two shots; several received placebo; per-sample allocation not given. The study sampled participants on day 63 after the first vaccine or placebo injection. Profiled with immunoSEQ multiplex PCR; TCRdb holds only in-frame clones, not every one. The sample carries just under 250,000 clones, 88% recorded once. Study conclusions and caveats: Using TCR breadth and depth analyses may have led to underestimated total T cell responses. People who got the vaccine or the placebo had similar non-spike TCR breadth.

This clone was observed once. Its specificity is not known. The starting material was peripheral blood, obtained in a trial of Ad26.COV2.S vaccine versus placebo. The receptor's source is a person aged 18-65 years who received the Ad26.COV2.S COVID-19 vaccine or a placebo.

CDR3 in DNA: TGTGCCAGCAGCTTAGCGCGGGGGGATACGCAGTATTTT. Protein sequence: CASSLARGDTQYF. This chain connects TRBV7-2 to TRBJ2-3; 7 bases line up with TRBD2. This CDR3 has 13 amino acids. CDR1 and CDR2 (germline): SGHTA, FQGNSA. With V trimmed by 0 bases and J by 6 bases, 0 bases remained unmatched.